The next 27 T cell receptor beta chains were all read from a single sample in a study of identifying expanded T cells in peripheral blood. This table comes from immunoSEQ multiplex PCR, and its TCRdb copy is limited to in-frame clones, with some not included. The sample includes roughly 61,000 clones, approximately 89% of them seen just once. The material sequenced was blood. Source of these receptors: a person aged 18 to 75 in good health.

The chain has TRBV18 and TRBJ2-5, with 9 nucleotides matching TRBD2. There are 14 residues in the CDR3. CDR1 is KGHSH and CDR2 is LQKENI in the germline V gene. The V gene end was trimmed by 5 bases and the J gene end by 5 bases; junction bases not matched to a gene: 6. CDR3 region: CASSASGGKETQYF. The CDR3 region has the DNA TGTGCCAGCTCAGCGAGCGGGGGGAAGGAGACCCAGTACTTC.

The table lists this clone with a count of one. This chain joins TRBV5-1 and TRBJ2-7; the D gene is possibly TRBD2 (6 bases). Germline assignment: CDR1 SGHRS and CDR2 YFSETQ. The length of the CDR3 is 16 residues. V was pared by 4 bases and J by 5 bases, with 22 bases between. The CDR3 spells CASSLLGRGSVNEQYF. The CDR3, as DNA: TGCGCCAGCAGCCTCCTCGGGCGGGGCTCCGTCAACGAGCAGTACTTC.

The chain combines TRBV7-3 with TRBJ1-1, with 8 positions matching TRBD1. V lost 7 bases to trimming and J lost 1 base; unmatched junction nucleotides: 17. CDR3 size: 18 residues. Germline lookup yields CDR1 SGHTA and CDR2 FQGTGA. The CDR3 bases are TGTGCCAGCAACCCCGTACAGGGGGAAGTGGGTGGGAACACTGAAGCTTTCTTT. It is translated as CASNPVQGEVGGNTEAFF.

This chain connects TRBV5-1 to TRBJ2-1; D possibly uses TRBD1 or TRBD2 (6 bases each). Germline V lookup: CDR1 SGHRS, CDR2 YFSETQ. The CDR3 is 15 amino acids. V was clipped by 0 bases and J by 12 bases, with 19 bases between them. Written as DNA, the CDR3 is TGCGCCAGCAGCTTGGCACAGGGCGGGGTTGATAGGCAGTTCTTC. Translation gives CASSLAQGGVDRQFF.

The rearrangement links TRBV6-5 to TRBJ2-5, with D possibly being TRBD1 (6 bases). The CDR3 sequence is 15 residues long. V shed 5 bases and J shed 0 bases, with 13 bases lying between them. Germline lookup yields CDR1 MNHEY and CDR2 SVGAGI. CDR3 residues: CASSATTGYQETQYF. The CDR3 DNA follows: TGTGCCAGCAGTGCGACTACAGGGTACCAAGAGACCCAGTACTTC.

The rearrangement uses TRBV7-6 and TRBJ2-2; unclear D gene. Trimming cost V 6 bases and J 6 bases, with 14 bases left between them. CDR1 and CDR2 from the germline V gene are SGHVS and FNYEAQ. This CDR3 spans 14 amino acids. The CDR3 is CASRPKGPAGELFF. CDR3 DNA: TGTGCCAGCAGGCCTAAGGGCCCGGCCGGGGAGCTGTTTTTT.

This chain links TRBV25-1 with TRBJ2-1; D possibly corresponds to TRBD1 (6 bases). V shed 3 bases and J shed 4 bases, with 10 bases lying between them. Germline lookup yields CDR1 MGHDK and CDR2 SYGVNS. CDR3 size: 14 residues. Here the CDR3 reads CASSDRGAYNEQFF. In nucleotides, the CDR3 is TGTGCCAGCAGTGACAGGGGAGCGTACAATGAGCAGTTCTTC.

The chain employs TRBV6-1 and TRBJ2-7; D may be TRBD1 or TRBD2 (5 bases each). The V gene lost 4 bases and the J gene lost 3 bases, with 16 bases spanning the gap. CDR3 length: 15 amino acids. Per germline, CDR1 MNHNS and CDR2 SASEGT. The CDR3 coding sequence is TGTGCCAGCAGTGGAGAGGGTGGGGGTATCTACGAGCAGTACTTC. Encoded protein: CASSGEGGGIYEQYF.

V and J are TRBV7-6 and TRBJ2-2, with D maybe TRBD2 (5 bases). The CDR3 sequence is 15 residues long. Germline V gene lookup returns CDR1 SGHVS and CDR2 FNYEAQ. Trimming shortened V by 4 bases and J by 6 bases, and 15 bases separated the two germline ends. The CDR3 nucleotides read TGTGCCAGCAGCTCCAGCCGGGGTACCGCCGGGGAGCTGTTTTTT. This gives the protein CASSSSRGTAGELFF.

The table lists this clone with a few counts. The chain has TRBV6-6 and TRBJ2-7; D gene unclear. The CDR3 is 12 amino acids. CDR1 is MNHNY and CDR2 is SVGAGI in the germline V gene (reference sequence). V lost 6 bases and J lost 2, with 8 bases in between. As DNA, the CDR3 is TGTGCCAGCAGCACCCTGGCCTACGAGCAGTACTTC. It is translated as CASSTLAYEQYF.

This chain's CDR3 is CASSQGKGGYNSPLHF. The DNA of the CDR3 is TGCGCCAGCAGCCAAGGAAAGGGGGGCTATAATTCACCCCTCCACTTT. The chain couples TRBV4-3 to TRBJ1-6; tentatively, D is TRBD1 (6 bases). V was pared by 1 base and J by 3 bases, with 10 bases between. In germline, CDR1 is LGHNA, CDR2 YSLEER. The CDR3 has 16 amino acids.

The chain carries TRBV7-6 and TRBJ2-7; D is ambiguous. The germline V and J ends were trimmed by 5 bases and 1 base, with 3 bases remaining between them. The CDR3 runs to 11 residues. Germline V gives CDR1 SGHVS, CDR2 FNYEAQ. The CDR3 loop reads CASSASYEQYF. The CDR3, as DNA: TGTGCCAGCAGCGCGTCCTACGAGCAGTACTTC.

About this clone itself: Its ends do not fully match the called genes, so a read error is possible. In DNA, the CDR3 is TGTGCCTGGAGTGTCCACGGTGGGGATAGGCAGTATTTT. It yields the protein CAWSVHGGDRQYF. V is TRBV30 and J is TRBJ2-3, with unresolved D. Germline V gene data show CDR1 as GTSNPN and CDR2 as SVGIG (reference sequence). This CDR3 has 13 residues.

The CDR3, as DNA: TGTGCCAGCAGTGTTTTTGGGGGCCTCGTTTATGGCTACACCTTC. It codes for CASSVFGGLVYGYTF. V and J are TRBV6-1 and TRBJ1-2; possible D gene TRBD1, 6 bases. This CDR3 comprises 15 residues. From germline, CDR1 is MNHNS and CDR2 SASEGT. V was shortened by 4 bases and J by 5 bases, with 17 bases between the two germline ends.

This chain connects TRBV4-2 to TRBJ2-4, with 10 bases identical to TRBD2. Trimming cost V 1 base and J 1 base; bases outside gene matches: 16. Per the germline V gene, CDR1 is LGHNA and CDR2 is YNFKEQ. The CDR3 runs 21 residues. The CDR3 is CASSQVALAGVWNLAKNIQYF. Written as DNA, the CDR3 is TGTGCCAGCAGCCAAGTCGCTCTAGCGGGAGTTTGGAATCTGGCCAAAAACATTCAGTACTTC.

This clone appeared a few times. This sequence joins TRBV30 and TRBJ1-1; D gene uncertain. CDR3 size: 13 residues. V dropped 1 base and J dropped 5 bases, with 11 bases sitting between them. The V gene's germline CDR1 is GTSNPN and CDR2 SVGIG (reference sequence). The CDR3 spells CAWSGALGTEAFF. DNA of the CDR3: TGTGCCTGGAGTGGTGCTCTGGGGACTGAAGCTTTCTTT.

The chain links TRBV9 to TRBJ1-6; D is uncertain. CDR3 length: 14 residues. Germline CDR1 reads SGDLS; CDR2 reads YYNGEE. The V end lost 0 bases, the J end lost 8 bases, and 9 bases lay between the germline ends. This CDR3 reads CASSVGGRDSPLHF. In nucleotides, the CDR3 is TGTGCCAGCAGCGTAGGGGGAAGGGATTCACCCCTCCACTTT.

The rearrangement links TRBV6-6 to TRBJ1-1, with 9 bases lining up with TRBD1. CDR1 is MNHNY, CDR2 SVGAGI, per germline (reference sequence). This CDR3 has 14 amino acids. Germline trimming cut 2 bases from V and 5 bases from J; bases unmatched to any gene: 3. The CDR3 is CASSYLGQGTEAFF. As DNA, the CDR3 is TGTGCCAGCAGTTACCTCGGACAGGGGACTGAAGCTTTCTTT.

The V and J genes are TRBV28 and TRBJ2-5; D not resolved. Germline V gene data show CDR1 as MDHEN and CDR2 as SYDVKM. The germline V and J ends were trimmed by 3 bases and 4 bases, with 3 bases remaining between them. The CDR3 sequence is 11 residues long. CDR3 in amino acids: CASSLLETQYF. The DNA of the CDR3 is TGTGCCAGCAGTTTGTTAGAGACCCAGTACTTC. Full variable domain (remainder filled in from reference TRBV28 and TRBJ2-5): DVKVTQSSRYLVKRTGEKVFLECVQDMDHENMFWYRQDPGLGLRLIYFSYDVKMKEKGDIPEGYSVSREKKERFSLILESASTNQTSMYLCASSLLETQYFGPGTRLLVL.

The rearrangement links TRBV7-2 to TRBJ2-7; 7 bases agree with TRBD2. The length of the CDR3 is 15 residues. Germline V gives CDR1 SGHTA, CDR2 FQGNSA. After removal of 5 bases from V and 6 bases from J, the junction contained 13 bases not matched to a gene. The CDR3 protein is CASSPRPSGASEQYF. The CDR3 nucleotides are TGTGCCAGCAGCCCCCGACCCAGCGGGGCAAGCGAGCAGTACTTC.

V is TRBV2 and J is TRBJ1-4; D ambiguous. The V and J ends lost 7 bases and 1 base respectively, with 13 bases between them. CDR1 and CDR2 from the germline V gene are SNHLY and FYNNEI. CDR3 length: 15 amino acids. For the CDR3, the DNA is TGTGCCAGCAAGAGAATTGGTGTAACTAATGAAAAACTGTTTTTT. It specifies CASKRIGVTNEKLFF. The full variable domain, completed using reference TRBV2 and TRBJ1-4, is EPEVTQTPSHQVTQMGQEVILRCVPISNHLYFYWYRQILGQKVEFLVSFYNNEISEKSEIFDDQFSVERPDGSNFTLKIRSTKLEDSAMYFCASKRIGVTNEKLFFGSGTQLSVL.

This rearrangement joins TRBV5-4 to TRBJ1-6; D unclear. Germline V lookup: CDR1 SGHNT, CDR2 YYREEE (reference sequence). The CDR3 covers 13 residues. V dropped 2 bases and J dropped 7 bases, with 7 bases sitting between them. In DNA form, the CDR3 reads TGTGCCAGCAGCTTAGGGTGGAATTCACCCCTCCACTTT. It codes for CASSLGWNSPLHF.

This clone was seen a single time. The CDR3 DNA sequence: TGCGCCAGCAGTGAGCGATCCGGGATGCGCTCCTACGAGCAGTACTTC. Protein product: CASSERSGMRSYEQYF. The chain links TRBV10-1 to TRBJ2-7; a weak D match, TRBD2 (5 bases). The CDR3 sequence is 16 residues long. V was clipped by 2 bases and J by 0 bases, with 14 bases between them. Germline CDR1 WNHNN, CDR2 SYGVQD (reference sequence).

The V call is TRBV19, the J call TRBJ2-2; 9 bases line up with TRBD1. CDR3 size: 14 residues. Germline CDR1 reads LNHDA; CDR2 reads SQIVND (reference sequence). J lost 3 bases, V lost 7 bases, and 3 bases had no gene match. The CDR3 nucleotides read TGTGCCAGTAAGGACAGGGGAGACACCGGGGAGCTGTTTTTT. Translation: CASKDRGDTGELFF.

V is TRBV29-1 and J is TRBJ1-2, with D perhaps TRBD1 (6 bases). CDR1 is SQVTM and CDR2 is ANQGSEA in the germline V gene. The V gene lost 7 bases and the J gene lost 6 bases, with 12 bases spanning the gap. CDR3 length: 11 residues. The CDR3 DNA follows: TGCAGCGCACGCCAGGGGAATGGCTACACCTTC. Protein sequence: CSARQGNGYTF.

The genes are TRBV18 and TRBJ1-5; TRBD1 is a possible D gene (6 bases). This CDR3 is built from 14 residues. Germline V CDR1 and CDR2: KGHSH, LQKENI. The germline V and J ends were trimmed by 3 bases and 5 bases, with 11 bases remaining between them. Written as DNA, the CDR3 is TGTGCCAGCTCACCGATGGACAGTGATCAGCCCCAGCATTTT. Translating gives CASSPMDSDQPQHF.

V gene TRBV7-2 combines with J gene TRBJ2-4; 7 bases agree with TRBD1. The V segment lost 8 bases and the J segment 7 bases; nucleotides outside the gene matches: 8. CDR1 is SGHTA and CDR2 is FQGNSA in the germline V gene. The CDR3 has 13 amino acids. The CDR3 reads CASGSGTVNIQYF. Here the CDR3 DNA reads TGTGCCAGCGGCTCTGGGACAGTCAACATTCAGTACTTC.